This is a list of T cell receptor beta chains from one sample in a study of cytomegalovirus exposure and HLA in healthy donors. The table came from immunoSEQ multiplex PCR; TCRdb's copy has only in-frame clones and leaves some out. The table includes roughly 100,000 clones, 65% to 85% detected once. Sample: PBMCs. The receptors here all came from a woman aged 60-70 years in good health and CMV-seropositive. Both conserved end residues are part of each CDR3. The D gene is left open where the match is weak. Clone size is given for some rows only: seen once, a few or many times, or a class if the clone is expanded.

J: TRBJ1-6; size: NA; V: TRBV5-1; D: NA; DNA: TGCGCCAGCAGCTTGGAGAGAAGCTCCTATAATTCACCCCTCCACTTT; CDR3: CASSLERSSYNSPLHF
J: TRBJ1-1; size: NA; V: TRBV9; D: TRBD1; DNA: TGTGCCAGCAGCGCCCGGGGACAGCTACTCACTGAAGCTTTCTTT; CDR3: CASSARGQLLTEAFF
J: TRBJ2-7; size: NA; V: TRBV27; D: TRBD2; DNA: TGTGCCAGCAGTTTCGGGACTAGCGACTACGAGCAGTACTTC; CDR3: CASSFGTSDYEQYF
J: TRBJ2-7; size: NA; V: TRBV9; D: NA; DNA: TGTGCCAGCGGCCGGGGGACTTACGAGCAGTACTTC; CDR3: CASGRGTYEQYF
J: TRBJ1-2; size: NA; V: TRBV7-9; D: NA; DNA: TGTGCCAGCAGCTTAGGAGGAGTTTCCTATGGCTACACCTTC; CDR3: CASSLGGVSYGYTF
J: TRBJ2-1; size: NA; V: TRBV5-1; D: NA; DNA: TGCGCCAGCAGCCCGACTAGCAATGAGCAGTTCTTC; CDR3: CASSPTSNEQFF
J: TRBJ1-4; size: NA; V: TRBV19; D: NA; DNA: TGTGCCAGTAGTCCGATCCGAGGGGAAAAACTGTTTTTT; CDR3: CASSPIRGEKLFF
J: TRBJ2-1; size: NA; V: TRBV2; D: NA; DNA: TGTGCCAGCAGTGAGGAGCCCACTAGGGCAAATGAGCAGTTCTTC; CDR3: CASSEEPTRANEQFF
J: TRBJ2-2; size: NA; V: TRBV4-1; D: TRBD1; DNA: TGCGCCAGCAGCCAAGGGACAGGGGGACCCACCGGGGAGCTGTTTTTT; CDR3: CASSQGTGGPTGELFF
J: TRBJ2-1; size: NA; V: TRBV7-2; D: NA; DNA: TGTGCCAGCAGCTTGGCAAATAGGAGACATGAGCAGTTCTTC; CDR3: CASSLANRRHEQFF
J: TRBJ2-1; size: few; V: TRBV4-1; D: NA; DNA: TGCGCCAGCAGCCAGCCCACGAGACAGCCTAACAATGAGCAGTTCTTC; CDR3: CASSQPTRQPNNEQFF
J: TRBJ2-1; size: NA; V: TRBV27; D: TRBD1; DNA: TGTGCCAGCAGCCCCACAGGGGGGAGCTACAATGAGCAGTTCTTC; CDR3: CASSPTGGSYNEQFF
J: TRBJ2-7; size: many; V: TRBV4-1; D: NA; DNA: TGCGCCAGCAGCCTCCTAATAGGGGCCTACGAGCAGTACTTC; CDR3: CASSLLIGAYEQYF
J: TRBJ1-5; size: NA; V: TRBV9; D: NA; DNA: TGTGCCAGCAGCGTAGGAGTAAATAGCAATCAGCCCCAGCATTTT; CDR3: CASSVGVNSNQPQHF
J: TRBJ1-1; size: few; V: TRBV11-1; D: NA; DNA: TGTGCCAGCAGCTTGTATGCAGAGAACACTGAAGCTTTCTTT; CDR3: CASSLYAENTEAFF
J: TRBJ1-1; size: NA; V: TRBV11-2; D: NA; DNA: TGTGCCAGCAGCCCCACCCGGACAGTGAACACTGAAGCTTTCTTT; CDR3: CASSPTRTVNTEAFF
J: TRBJ1-1; size: NA; V: TRBV5-1; D: TRBD1; DNA: TGCGCCAGCAGCTTCGAGGGGGCTAGCACTGAAGCTTTCTTT; CDR3: CASSFEGASTEAFF
J: TRBJ2-1; size: once; V: TRBV13; D: TRBD2; DNA: TGTGCCAGCAGCGCACCGGGACTAGCGGCCAACAATGAGCAGTTCTTC; CDR3: CASSAPGLAANNEQFF
J: TRBJ2-7; size: NA; V: TRBV5-1; D: TRBD2; DNA: TGCGCCAGCAGCTCTGGAGTGGCTAGCGGGAGTAATAAGGGGGAGCAGTACTTC; CDR3: CASSSGVASGSNKGEQYF
J: TRBJ2-5; size: NA; V: TRBV28; D: TRBD2; DNA: TGTGCCAGCAGTTTACTTCCCCTACTACTAGCGGGAGTGAACAGGGTGGAGTACTTC; CDR3: CASSLLPLLLAGVNRVEYF
J: TRBJ1-4; size: few; V: TRBV7-9; D: NA; DNA: TGTGCCAGCAGCCGAGGGGAGGGGGAAAAACTGTTTTTT; CDR3: CASSRGEGEKLFF
J: TRBJ2-5; size: few; V: TRBV6-6; D: NA; DNA: TGTGCCACCGACGGGGAAGAGACCCAGTACTTC; CDR3: CATDGEETQYF
J: TRBJ2-7; size: NA; V: TRBV30; D: NA; DNA: TGTGCTGCCCGGGCGGGCTACGAGCAGTACTTC; CDR3: CAARAGYEQYF
J: TRBJ2-2; size: NA; V: TRBV29-1; D: TRBD2; DNA: TGCTGCGGGAGGGCCACAAACGGGGAGCTGTTTTTT; CDR3: CCGRATNGELFF
J: TRBJ2-1; size: NA; V: TRBV15; D: NA; DNA: TGTGCCACCAGCAGAGGACCGGGATCCTACAATGAGCAGTTCTTC; CDR3: CATSRGPGSYNEQFF
J: TRBJ1-1; size: NA; V: TRBV2; D: NA; DNA: TGTGCCAGCAGTGATCAAGGGGCGGCTGAAGCTTTCTTT; CDR3: CASSDQGAAEAFF
J: TRBJ2-7; size: NA; V: TRBV7-9; D: NA; DNA: TGTGCCAGCAGCTTAAAAAACCTTATCGGGAGCTCCTACGAGCAGTACTTC; CDR3: CASSLKNLIGSSYEQYF
J: TRBJ2-5; size: NA; V: TRBV9; D: TRBD2; DNA: TGTGCCAGCAGCCCTTCCTTCAGGGCGGGAGCGGAGGAGACCCAGTACTTC; CDR3: CASSPSFRAGAEETQYF
J: TRBJ1-1; size: few; V: TRBV7-9; D: NA; DNA: TGTGCCAGCAACAAAGGATTACAGGGCTCTGAAGCTTTCTTT; CDR3: CASNKGLQGSEAFF